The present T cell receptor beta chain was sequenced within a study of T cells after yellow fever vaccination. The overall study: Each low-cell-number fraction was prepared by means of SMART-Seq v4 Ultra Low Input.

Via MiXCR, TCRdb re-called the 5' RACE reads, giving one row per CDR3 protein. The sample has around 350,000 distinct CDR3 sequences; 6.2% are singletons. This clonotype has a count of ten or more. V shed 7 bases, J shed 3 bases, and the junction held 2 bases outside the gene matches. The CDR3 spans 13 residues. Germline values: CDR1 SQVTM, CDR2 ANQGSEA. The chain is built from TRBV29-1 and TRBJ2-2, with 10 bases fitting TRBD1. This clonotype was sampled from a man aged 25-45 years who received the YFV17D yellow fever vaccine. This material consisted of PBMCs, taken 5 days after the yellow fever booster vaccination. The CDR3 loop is CSAGTGDTGELFF. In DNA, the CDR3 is TGCAGCGCTGGGACAGGGGACACCGGGGAGCTGTTTTTT.